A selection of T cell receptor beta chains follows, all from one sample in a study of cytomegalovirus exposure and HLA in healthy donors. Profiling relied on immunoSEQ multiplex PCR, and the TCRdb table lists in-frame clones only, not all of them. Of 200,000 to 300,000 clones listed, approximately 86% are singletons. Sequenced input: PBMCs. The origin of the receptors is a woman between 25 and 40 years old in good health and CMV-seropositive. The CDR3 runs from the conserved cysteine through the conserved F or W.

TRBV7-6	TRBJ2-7	CASSLSMSSGYEQYF
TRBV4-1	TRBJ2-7	CASSQEEVGGITYEQYF
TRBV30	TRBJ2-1	CAWRGLAGLNEQFF
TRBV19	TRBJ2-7	CASSAGQGSSYEQYF
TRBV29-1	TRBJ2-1	CSVAGTGVSYNEQFF
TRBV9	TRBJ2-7	CASSVGQGGLYEQYF
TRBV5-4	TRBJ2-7	CASSWVAGEQYF
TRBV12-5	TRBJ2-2	CASGLGDKQGSGTGELFF
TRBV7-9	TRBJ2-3	CASSLPSSGSWDTQYF
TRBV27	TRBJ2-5	CASSLSASGSMETQYF
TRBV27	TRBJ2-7	CASSYSSGGYEQYF
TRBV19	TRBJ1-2	CASSIRGGDGYTF
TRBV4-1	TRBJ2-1	CASSQTGLGSYNEQFF
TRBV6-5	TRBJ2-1	CASRLGGGQNEQFF
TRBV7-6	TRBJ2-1	CASSSTSESSYNEQFF
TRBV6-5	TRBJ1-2	CASSVPGSPNYGYTF
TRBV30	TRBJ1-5	CAWSVTTGYSNQPQHF
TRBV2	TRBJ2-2	CASGLGELFF
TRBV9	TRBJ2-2	CASSAQGSGELFF
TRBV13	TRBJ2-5	CASSSPRLAGGPMGPTQYF
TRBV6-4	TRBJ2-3	CASKAGVADTQYF
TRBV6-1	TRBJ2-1	CATGDRGLGSDEQFF
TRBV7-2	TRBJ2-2	CASSLGPLFGTGGTGELFF
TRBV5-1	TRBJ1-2	CASSLGRGFTYGYTF
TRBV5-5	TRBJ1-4	CASSLLGQGNEKLFF
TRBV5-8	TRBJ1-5	CASQLWLGDQPQHF
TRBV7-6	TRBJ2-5	CASTPSREETQYF
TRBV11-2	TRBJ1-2	CASSLGQVYGYTF
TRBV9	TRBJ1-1	CASSARGQGTEAFF
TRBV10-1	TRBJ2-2	CASSEFTSGNTGELFF
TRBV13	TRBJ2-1	CASSFPSSGNEQFF